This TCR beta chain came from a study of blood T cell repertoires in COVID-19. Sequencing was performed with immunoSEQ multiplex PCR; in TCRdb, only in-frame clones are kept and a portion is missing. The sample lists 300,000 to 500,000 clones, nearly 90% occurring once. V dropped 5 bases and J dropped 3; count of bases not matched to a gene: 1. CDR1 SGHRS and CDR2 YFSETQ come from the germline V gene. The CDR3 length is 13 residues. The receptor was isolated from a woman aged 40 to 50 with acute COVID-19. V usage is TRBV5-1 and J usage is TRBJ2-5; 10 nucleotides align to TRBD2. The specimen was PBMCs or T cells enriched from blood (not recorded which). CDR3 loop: CASRLAGKETQYF. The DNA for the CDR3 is TGCGCCAGCAGACTAGCGGGGAAAGAGACCCAGTACTTC.